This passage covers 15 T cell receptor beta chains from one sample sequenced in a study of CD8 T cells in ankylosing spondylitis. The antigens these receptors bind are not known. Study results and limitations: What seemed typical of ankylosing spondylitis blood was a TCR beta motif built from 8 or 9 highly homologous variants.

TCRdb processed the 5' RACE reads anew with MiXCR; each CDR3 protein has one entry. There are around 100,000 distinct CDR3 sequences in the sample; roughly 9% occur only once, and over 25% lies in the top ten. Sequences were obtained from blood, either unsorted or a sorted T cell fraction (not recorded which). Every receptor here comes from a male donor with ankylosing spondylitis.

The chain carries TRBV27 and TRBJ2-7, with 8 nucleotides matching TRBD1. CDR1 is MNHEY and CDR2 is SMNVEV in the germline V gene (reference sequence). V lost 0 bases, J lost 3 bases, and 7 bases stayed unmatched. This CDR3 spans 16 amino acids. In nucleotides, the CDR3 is TGTGCCAGCAGTTTATCGGCCGGGACAGGATTCTACGAGCAGTACTTC. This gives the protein CASSLSAGTGFYEQYF.

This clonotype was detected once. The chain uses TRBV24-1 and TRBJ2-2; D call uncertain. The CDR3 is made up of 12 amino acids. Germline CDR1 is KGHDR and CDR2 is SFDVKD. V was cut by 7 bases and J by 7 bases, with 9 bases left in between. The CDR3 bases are TGTGCCACCAGGGAGTTTAACGGGGAGCTGTTTTTT. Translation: CATREFNGELFF.

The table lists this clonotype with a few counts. The CDR3 region is CSAQGAVTEAFF. In DNA form, the CDR3 reads TGCAGCGCACAGGGGGCAGTGACTGAAGCTTTCTTT. The chain carries TRBV20-1 and TRBJ1-1; the match to TRBD1 covers 9 bases. CDR1 and CDR2 from the germline V gene are DFQATT and SNEGSKA (reference sequence). The CDR3 is 12 residues long.

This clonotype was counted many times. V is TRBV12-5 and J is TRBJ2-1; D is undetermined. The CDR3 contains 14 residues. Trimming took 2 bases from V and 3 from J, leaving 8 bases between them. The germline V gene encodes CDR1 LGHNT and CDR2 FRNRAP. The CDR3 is CASGLPDIYNEQFF. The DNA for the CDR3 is TGTGCTAGTGGTTTGCCCGACATCTACAATGAGCAGTTCTTC.

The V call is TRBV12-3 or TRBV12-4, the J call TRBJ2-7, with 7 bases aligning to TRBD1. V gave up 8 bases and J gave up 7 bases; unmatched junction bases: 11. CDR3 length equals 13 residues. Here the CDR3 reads CASGGTALGEQYF. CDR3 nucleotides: TGTGCCAGCGGTGGGACAGCGCTCGGTGAGCAGTACTTC.

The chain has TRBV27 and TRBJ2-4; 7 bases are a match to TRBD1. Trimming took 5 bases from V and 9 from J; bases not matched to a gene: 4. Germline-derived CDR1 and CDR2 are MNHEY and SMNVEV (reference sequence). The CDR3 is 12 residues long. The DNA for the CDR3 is TGTGCCAGCAGTCCATGGACAGGCATTCAGTACTTC. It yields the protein CASSPWTGIQYF.

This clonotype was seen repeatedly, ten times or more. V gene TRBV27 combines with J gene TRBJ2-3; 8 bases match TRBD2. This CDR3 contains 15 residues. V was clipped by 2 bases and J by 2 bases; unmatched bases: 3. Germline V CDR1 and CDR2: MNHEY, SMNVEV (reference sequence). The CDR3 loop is CASSLVSGNTDTQYF. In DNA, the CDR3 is TGTGCCAGCAGTTTAGTTAGCGGGAACACAGATACGCAGTATTTT.

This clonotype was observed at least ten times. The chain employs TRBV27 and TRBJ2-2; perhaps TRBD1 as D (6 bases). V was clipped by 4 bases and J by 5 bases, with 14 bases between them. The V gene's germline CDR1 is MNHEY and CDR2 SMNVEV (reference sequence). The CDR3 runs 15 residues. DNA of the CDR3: TGTGCCAGCAGTTCGTGGACAGAAGGAACCGGGGAGCTGTTTTTT. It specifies CASSSWTEGTGELFF.

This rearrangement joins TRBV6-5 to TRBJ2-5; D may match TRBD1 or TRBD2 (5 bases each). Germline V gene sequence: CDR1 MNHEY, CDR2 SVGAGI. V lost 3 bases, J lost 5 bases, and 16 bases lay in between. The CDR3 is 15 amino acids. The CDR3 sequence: CASSYIRGGGETQYF. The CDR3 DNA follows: TGTGCCAGCAGTTATATCCGGGGCGGTGGGGAGACCCAGTACTTC.

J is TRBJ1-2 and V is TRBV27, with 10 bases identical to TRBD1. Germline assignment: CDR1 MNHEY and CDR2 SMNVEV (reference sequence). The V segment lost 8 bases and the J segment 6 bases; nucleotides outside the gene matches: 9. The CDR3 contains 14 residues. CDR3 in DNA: TGTGCCAGCCGACCGACCGGGACAGGGGATGGCTACACCTTC. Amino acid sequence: CASRPTGTGDGYTF.

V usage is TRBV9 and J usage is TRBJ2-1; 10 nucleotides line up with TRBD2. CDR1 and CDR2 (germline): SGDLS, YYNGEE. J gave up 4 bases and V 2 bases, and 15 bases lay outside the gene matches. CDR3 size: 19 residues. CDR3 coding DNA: TGTGCCAGCAGCGTTTCAGAACTAGCGGGATCCGTAGGGTACAATGAGCAGTTCTTC. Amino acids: CASSVSELAGSVGYNEQFF.

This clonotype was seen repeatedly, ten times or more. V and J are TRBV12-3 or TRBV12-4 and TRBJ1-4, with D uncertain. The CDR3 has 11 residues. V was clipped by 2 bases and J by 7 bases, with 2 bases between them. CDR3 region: CASSLTEKLFF. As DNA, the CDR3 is TGTGCCAGCAGTTTAACTGAAAAACTGTTTTTT.

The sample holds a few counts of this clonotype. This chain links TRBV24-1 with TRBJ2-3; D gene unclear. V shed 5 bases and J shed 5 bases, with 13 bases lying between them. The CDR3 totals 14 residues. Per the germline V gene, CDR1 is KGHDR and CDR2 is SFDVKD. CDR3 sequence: CATSGADKGDTQYF. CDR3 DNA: TGTGCCACCAGTGGGGCGGATAAAGGAGATACGCAGTATTTT.

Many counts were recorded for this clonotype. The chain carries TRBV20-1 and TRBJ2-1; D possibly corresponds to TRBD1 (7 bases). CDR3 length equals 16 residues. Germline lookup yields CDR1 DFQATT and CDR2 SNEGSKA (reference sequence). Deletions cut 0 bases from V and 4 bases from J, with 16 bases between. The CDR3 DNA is TGCAGTGCTAGAGATATGGAGGGGGCCTATTACAATGAGCAGTTCTTC. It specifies CSARDMEGAYYNEQFF.

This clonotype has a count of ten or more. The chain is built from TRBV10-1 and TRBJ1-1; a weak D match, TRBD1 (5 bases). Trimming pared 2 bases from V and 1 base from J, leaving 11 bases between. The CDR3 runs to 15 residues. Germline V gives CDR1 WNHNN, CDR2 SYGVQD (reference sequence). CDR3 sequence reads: CASSENQGPNTEAFF. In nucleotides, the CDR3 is TGCGCCAGCAGTGAGAACCAGGGCCCGAACACTGAAGCTTTCTTT.